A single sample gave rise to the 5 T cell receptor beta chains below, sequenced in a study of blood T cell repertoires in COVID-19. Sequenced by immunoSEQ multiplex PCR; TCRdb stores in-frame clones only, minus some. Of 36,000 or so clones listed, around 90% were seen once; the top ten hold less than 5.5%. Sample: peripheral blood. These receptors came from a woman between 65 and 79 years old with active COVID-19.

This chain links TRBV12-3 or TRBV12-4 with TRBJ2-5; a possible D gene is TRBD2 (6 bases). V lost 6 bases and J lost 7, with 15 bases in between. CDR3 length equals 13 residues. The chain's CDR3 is CASRTPGVATQYF. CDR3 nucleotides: TGTGCCAGCAGGACTCCGGGGGTCGCGACCCAGTACTTC.

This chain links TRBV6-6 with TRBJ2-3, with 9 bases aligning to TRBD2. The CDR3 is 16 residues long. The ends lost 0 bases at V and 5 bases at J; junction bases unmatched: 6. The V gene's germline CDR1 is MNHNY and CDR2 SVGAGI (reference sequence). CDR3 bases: TGTGCCAGCAGTTACTCAGGCGGGGGGGCCATAGATACGCAGTATTTT. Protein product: CASSYSGGGAIDTQYF.

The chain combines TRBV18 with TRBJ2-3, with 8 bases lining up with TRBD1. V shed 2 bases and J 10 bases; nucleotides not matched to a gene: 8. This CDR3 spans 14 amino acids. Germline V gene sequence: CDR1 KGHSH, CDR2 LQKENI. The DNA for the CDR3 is TGTGCCAGCTCACCAAGGCAGGGGGCTCCCGCGCAGTATTTT. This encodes CASSPRQGAPAQYF.

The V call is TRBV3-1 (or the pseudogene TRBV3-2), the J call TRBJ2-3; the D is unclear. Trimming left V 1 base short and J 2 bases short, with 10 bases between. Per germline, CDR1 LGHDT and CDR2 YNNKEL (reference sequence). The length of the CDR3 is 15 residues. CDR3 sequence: CASSQVGAFTDTQYF. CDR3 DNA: TGTGCCAGCAGCCAAGTTGGAGCCTTCACAGATACGCAGTATTTT.

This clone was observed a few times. CDR3 protein: CASSSRTAYTGELFF. The CDR3 DNA is TGTGCCAGCAGTTCCCGGACAGCGTACACCGGGGAGCTGTTTTTT. V and J are TRBV6-5 and TRBJ2-2, with D possibly being TRBD1 (6 bases). V was trimmed by 4 bases and J by 3 bases, leaving 12 bases between them. This CDR3 region has 15 residues. Germline V lookup: CDR1 MNHEY, CDR2 SVGAGI.